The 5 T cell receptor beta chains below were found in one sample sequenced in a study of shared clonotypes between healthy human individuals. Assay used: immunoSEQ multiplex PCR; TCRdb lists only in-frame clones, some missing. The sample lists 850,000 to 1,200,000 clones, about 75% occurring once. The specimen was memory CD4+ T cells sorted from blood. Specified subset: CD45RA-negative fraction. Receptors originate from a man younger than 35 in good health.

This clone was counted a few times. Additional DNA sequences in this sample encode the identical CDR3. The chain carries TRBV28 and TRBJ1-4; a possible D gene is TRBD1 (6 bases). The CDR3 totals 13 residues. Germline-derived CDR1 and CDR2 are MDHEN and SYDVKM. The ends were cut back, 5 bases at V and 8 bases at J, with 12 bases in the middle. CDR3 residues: CASSTRTGEKLFF. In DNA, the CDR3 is TGTGCCAGCAGTACCCGAACAGGGGAAAAACTGTTTTTT.

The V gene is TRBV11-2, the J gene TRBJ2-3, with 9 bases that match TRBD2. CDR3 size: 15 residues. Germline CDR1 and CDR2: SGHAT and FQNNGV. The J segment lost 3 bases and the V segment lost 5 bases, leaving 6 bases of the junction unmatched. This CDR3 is CASSPSGLATDTQYF. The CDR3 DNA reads TGTGCCAGCAGCCCCTCGGGACTAGCAACAGATACGCAGTATTTT.

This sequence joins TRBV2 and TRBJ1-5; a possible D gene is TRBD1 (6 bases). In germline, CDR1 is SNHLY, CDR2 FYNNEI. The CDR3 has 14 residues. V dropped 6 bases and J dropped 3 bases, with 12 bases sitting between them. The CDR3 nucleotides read TGTGCCAGCAGGACGGACAGTGACAATCAGCCCCAGCATTTT. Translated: CASRTDSDNQPQHF.

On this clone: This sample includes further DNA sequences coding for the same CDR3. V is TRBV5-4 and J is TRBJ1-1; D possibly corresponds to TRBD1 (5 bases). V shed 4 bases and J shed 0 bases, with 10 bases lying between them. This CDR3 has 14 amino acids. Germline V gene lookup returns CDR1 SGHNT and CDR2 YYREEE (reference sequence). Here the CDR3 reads CASSLGTMNTEAFF. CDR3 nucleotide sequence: TGTGCCAGCAGCCTTGGGACGATGAACACTGAAGCTTTCTTT. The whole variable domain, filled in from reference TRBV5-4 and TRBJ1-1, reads ETGVTQSPTHLIKTRGQQVTLRCSSQSGHNTVSWYQQALGQGPQFIFQYYREEENGRGNFPPRFSGLQFPNYSSELNVNALELDDSALYLCASSLGTMNTEAFFGQGTRLTVV.

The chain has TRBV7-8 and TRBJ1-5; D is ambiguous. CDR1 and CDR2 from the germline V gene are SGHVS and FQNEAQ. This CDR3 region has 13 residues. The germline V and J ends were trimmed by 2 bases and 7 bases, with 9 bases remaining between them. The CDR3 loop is CASSLRSDQPQHF. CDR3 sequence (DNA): TGTGCCAGCAGCTTACGCTCTGACCAGCCCCAGCATTTT.